The entry below gives a single TCR beta chain sequence along with its context. Its antigen is undetermined. Per the germline V gene, CDR1 is SGHKS and CDR2 is YYEKEE (reference sequence). This CDR3 spans 14 amino acids. Between the trimmed V and J ends, which lost 0 bases and 2 bases, there was a span of 6 bases. The data stem from a study of T cells in tuberculosis. Turning to the study itself: IGRA-negative adolescents, IGRA-positive adolescents with latent tuberculosis and adults with active tuberculosis formed this South African cohort.

Clones were read by immunoSEQ multiplex PCR, and TCRdb kept only the in-frame ones, dropping some. The table shows about 35,000 clones, with over 90% occurring only once. Whole-study findings and limits: Active tuberculosis patients had shorter CDR3-alpha; the beta difference was nonsignificant.

The V and J genes are TRBV5-5 and TRBJ1-5; D not resolved. This TCR was recovered from a donor aged 10-29 years with latent tuberculosis or without tuberculosis infection. Sequencing was done on a sample of PBMCs. CDR3 loop: CASSLAGGNQPQHF. In DNA, the CDR3 is TGTGCCAGCAGCTTGGCGGGAGGCAATCAGCCCCAGCATTTT.